This T cell receptor beta chain was sequenced in a study of Graves' ophthalmopathy and Graves' hyperthyroidism. Study-wide results and limits: Blood also contained most of the expanded thyroid clonotypes above 0.001 frequency.

The ends lost 4 bases at V and 13 bases at J; junction bases unmatched: 9. Germline lookup yields CDR1 SGHTA and CDR2 FQGTGA. CDR3 length: 14 amino acids. About this clonotype itself: Its antigen remains unknown.

From RNA, the CDR3 regions of TCR beta chains were amplified and sequenced. HTBI-primed RT-PCR formed the first round, and a multiplex PCR formed the second. One entry per CDR3 protein results from TCRdb running MiXCR on the multiplex PCR reads. The sample lists some 25,000 distinct CDR3 sequences; 48% were seen once. The clonotype comes from an adult woman with stable Graves' hyperthyroidism. Sequenced input: peripheral blood. The rearrangement joins TRBV7-3 to TRBJ2-7; 14 bases align to TRBD2. The CDR3: CASSYGTSGGPGYF. Written as DNA, the CDR3 is TGTGCCAGCAGCTACGGGACTAGCGGGGGTCCGGGATACTTC.